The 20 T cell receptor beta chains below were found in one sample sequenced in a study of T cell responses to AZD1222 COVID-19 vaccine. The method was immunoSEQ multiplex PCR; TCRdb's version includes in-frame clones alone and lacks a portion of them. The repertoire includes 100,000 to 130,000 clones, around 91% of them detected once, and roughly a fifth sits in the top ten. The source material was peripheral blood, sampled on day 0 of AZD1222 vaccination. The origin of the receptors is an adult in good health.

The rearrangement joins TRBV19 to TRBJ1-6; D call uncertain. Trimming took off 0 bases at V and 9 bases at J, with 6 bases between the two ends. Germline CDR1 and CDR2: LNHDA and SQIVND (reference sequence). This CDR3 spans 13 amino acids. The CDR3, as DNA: TGTGCCAGTAGTATAGAACGCATTTCACCCCTCCACTTT. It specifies CASSIERISPLHF.

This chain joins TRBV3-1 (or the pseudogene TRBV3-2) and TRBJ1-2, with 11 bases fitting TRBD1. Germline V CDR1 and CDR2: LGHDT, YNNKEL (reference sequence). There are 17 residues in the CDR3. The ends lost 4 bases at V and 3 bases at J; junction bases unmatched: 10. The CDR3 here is CASSPGQGASQDYGYTF. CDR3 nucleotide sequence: TGTGCCAGCAGCCCCGGACAGGGGGCCTCTCAAGACTATGGCTACACCTTC.

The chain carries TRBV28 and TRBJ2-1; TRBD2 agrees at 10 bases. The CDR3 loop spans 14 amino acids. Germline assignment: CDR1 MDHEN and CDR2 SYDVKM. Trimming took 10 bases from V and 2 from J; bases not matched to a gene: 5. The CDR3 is CATLAGETYNEQFF. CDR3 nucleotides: TGTGCCACCCTAGCGGGGGAGACCTACAATGAGCAGTTCTTC.

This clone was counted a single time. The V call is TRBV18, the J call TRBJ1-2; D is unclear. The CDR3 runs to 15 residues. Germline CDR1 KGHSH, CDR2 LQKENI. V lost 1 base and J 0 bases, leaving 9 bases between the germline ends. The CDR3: CASSPRSTPNYGYTF. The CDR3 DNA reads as TGTGCCAGCTCACCACGGTCTACCCCTAACTATGGCTACACCTTC.

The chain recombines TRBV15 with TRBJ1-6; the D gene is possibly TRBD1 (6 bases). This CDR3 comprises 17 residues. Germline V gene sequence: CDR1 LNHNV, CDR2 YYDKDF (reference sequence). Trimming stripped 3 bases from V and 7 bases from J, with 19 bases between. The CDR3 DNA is TGTGCCACCAGCAGGAACCCGGGGGCTTGGAGGAATTCACCCCTCCACTTT. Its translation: CATSRNPGAWRNSPLHF.

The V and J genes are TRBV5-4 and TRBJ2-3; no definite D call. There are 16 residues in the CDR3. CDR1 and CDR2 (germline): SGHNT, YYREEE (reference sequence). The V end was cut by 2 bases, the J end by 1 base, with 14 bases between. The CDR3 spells CASSLLGDAGTDTQYF. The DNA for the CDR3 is TGTGCCAGCAGCTTACTTGGAGATGCAGGCACAGATACGCAGTATTTT.

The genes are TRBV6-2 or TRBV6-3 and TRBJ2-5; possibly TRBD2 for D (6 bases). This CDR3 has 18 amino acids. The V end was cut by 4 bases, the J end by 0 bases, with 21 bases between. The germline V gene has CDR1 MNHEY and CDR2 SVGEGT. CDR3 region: CASSFRRGAAKYQETQYF. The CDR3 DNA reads TGTGCCAGCAGTTTCCGGCGGGGTGCGGCCAAGTACCAAGAGACCCAGTACTTC.

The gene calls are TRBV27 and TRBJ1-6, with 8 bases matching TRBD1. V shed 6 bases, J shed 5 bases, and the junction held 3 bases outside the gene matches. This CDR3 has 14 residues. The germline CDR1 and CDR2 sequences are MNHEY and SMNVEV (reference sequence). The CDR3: CASSRQGNNSPLHF. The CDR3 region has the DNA TGTGCCAGCAGCCGACAGGGGAATAATTCACCCCTCCACTTT.

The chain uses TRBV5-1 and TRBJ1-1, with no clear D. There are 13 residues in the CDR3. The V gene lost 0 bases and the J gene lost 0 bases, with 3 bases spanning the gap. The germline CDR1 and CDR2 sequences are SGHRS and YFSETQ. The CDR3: CASSLVLNTEAFF. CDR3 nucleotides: TGCGCCAGCAGCTTGGTATTGAACACTGAAGCTTTCTTT.

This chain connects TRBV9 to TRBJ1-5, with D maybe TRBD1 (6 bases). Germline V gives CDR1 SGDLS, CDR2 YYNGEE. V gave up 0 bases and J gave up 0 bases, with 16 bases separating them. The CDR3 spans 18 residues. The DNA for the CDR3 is TGTGCCAGCAGCGTAGGTTTAGGGGCAGGGGATAGCAATCAGCCCCAGCATTTT. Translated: CASSVGLGAGDSNQPQHF.

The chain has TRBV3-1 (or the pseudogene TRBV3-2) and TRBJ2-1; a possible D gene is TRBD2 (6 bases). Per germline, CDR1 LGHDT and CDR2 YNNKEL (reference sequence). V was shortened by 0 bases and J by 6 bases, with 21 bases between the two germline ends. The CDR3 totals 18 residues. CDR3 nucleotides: TGTGCCAGCAGCCAAGATTGGGGAGGCCAACGGGGCAGCAATGAGCAGTTCTTC. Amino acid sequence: CASSQDWGGQRGSNEQFF.

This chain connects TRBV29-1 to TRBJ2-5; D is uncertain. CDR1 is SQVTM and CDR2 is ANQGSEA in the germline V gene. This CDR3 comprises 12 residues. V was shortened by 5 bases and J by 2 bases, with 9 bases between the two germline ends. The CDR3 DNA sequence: TGCAGCGTTTCTATGGGGCAAGAGACCCAGTACTTC. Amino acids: CSVSMGQETQYF.

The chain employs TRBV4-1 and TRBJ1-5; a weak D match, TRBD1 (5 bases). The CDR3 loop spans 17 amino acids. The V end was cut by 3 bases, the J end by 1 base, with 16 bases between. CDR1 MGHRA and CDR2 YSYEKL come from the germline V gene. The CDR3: CASSQGVRVGSNQPQHF. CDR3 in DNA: TGCGCCAGCAGCCAGGGGGTGAGGGTCGGGAGCAATCAGCCCCAGCATTTT.

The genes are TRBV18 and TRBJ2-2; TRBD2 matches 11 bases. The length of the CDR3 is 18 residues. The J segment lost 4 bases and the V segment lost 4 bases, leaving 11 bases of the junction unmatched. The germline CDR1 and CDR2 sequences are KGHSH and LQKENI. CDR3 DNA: TGTGCCAGCTCACTGGAAGTGGGGACTAGCGGTGGCACCGGGGAGCTGTTTTTT. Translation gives CASSLEVGTSGGTGELFF.

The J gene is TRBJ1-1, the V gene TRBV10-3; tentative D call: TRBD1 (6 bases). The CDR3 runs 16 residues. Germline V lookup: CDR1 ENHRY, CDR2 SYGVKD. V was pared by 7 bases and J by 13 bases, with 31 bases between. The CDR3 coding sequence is TGTGCCATCACCGAACAAACAGAAGGGGGTAAAGGAGGGCTTTTCTTT. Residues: CAITEQTEGGKGGLFF.

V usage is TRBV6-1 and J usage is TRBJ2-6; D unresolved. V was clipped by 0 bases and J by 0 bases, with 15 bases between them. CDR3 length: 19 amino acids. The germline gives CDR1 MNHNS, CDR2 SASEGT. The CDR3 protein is CASSEAHGFVDSGANVLTF. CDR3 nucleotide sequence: TGTGCCAGCAGTGAAGCCCACGGATTCGTTGACTCTGGGGCCAACGTCCTGACTTTC.

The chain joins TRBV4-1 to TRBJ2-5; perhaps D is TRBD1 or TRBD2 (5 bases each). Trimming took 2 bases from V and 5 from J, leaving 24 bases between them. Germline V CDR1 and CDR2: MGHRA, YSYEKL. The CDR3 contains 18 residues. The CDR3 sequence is CASSQNELGVLELETQYF. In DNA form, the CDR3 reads TGCGCCAGCAGCCAAAATGAACTAGGGGTTTTGGAACTGGAGACCCAGTACTTC.

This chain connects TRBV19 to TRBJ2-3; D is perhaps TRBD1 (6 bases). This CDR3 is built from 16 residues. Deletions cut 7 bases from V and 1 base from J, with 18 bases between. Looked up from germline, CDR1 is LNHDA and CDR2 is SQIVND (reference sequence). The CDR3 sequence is CASTQLGGVGTDTQYF. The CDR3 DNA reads TGTGCCAGTACCCAGCTTGGGGGCGTGGGCACAGATACGCAGTATTTT.

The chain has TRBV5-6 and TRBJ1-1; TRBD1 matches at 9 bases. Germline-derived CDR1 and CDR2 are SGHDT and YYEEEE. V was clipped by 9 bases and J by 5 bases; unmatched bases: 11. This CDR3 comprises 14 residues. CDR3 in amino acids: CATGRTGANTEAFF. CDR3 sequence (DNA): TGTGCCACCGGAAGGACAGGGGCGAATACTGAAGCTTTCTTT.

CDR3 amino acids: CASSVHASVSYEQYF. In DNA form, the CDR3 reads TGTGCCAGCAGCGTACACGCATCTGTGAGCTACGAGCAGTACTTC. This chain links TRBV9 with TRBJ2-7; D uncertain. From germline, CDR1 is SGDLS and CDR2 YYNGEE. The CDR3 consists of 15 residues. Between the trimmed V and J ends, which lost 1 base and 3 bases, there was a span of 14 bases.